The TCR beta chain described here comes from a study of identical twins. Germline V gene data show CDR1 as SGHTA and CDR2 as FQGTGA. This CDR3 is built from 14 residues. The ends were cut back, 1 base at V and 1 base at J, with 7 bases in the middle. One entry per CDR3 protein results from TCRdb running MiXCR on the 5' RACE reads. This table holds hundreds of thousands of distinct CDR3 sequences, roughly 9.4% found once. Sequencing was done on a sample of memory (CD45RO+) T cells sorted from blood. This receptor was identified in a woman in her late teens or twenties in good health. The V and J genes are TRBV7-3 and TRBJ2-5; D tentatively reads TRBD1 or TRBD2 (5 bases each). The CDR3 bases are TGTGCCAGCAGCTTAATGGGACCCCAAGAGACCCAGTACTTC. This codes for CASSLMGPQETQYF.